The sequence of this TCR beta chain was determined in a study of blood T cell repertoires in COVID-19. V shed 4 bases and J shed 3 bases, with 9 bases lying between them. This CDR3 comprises 14 residues. Germline V gives CDR1 MNHEY, CDR2 SVGAGI. This clone is labeled as medium-sized. Profiling relied on immunoSEQ multiplex PCR, and the TCRdb table lists in-frame clones only, not all of them. The sample consists of about 73,000 clones, around 83% of them appearing once. Source material: peripheral blood. V gene TRBV6-5 combines with J gene TRBJ1-4, with a weak D call TRBD1 (6 bases). The origin of this receptor is a man aged 50 to 60 with active COVID-19. The CDR3 protein is CASSSDRANEKLFF. The CDR3 DNA follows: TGTGCCAGCAGTTCGGACAGAGCTAATGAAAAACTGTTTTTT.